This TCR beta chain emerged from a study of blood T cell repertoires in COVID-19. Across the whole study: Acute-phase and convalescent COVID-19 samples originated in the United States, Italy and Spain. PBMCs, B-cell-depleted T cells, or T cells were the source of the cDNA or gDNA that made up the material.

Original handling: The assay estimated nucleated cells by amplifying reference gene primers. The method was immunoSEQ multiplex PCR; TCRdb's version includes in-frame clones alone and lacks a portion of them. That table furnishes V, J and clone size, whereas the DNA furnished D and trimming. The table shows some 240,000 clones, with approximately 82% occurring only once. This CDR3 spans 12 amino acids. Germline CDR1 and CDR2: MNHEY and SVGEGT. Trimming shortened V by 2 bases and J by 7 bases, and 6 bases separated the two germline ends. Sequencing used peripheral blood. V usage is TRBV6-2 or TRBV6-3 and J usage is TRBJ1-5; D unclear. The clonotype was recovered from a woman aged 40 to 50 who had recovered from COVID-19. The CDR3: CASSYRAQPQHF. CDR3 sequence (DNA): TGTGCCAGCAGTTACAGAGCCCAGCCCCAGCATTTT.